This T cell receptor beta chain is from a study of blood T cell repertoires in COVID-19. Study-level information: Both acute and convalescent COVID-19 samples were obtained from the United States, Italy and Spain. Sources were T cells, B-cell-depleted T cells, or PBMCs; the material itself was cDNA or gDNA.

Per the study methods: Reference gene primer amplification gave estimated nucleated cell counts. Sequenced by immunoSEQ multiplex PCR; TCRdb stores in-frame clones only, minus some. D and trimming were read from the DNA, whereas the V and J calls and clone size are those reported in that table. This table holds under 150,000 clones, roughly 84% found once. The CDR3 is 13 residues long. Germline CDR1 WNHNN, CDR2 SYGVQD (reference sequence). Between the trimmed V and J ends, which lost 10 bases and 5 bases, there was a span of 17 bases. The sequencing input was peripheral blood. The receptor's source is a woman in her thirties or forties with acute or convalescent COVID-19. The gene calls are TRBV10-1 and TRBJ1-2, with D possibly being TRBD1 (6 bases). CDR3 DNA sequence: TGCGCCACCCGAACAGGGATGGAGTATGGCTACACCTTC. It codes for CATRTGMEYGYTF.